This T cell receptor beta chain was sequenced for a study of T cell responses to AZD1222 COVID-19 vaccine. Study results and limitations: Females outnumbered males among donors, who were mostly white British; clonal diversity was possibly underestimated. Nearly half of unique spike-specific TCRs reportedly avoided B.1.351 and B.1.1.7 mutated regions. Vaccine-associated CD4 TCRs ranged over spike, dominating at 160-218 and 743-854. Sampling captured repertoires only after the peak T cell response.

The count of this clone is one. The target antigen is unknown. Produced via immunoSEQ multiplex PCR; TCRdb's table is partial and in-frame only. Among some 100,000 clones listed, around 87% were seen once. CDR1 and CDR2 from the germline V gene are LGHDT and YNNKEL (reference sequence). V gave up 2 bases and J gave up 10 bases, with 11 bases separating them. The CDR3 has 12 amino acids. The sample in question was peripheral blood, obtained 28 days after the second AZD1222 dose. The source is an adult who received the AZD1222 COVID-19 vaccine. The chain links TRBV3-1 (or the pseudogene TRBV3-2) to TRBJ1-1, with D possibly matching TRBD1 (5 bases). CDR3 in amino acids: CASSQSSGTAFF. The CDR3 coding sequence is TGTGCCAGCAGCCAATCCTCAGGGACAGCTTTCTTT.